This T cell receptor beta chain was sequenced during a study of T cell responses to AZD1222 COVID-19 vaccine. Of note for this clone: What it binds is unknown.

Study-wide points: Only six AZD1222 recipients tested seropositive at baseline. Most donors were white British, females outnumbered males, and clonal diversity was possibly underestimated. The span of vaccine-associated CD4 TCRs extended across spike, with dominance at 160-218 and 743-854. Repertoires were collected only later (after the peak T cell response had occurred).

Libraries were prepared by immunoSEQ multiplex PCR; TCRdb keeps only in-frame clonotypes and omits some of them. The table records about 130,000 clones, over 90% of them present only once. The sequenced sample was peripheral blood, obtained on day 0 of AZD1222 vaccination. The sequence derives from an adult in good health.

The CDR3: CASSQDRGSEQYF. The CDR3 DNA sequence: TGTGCCAGCAGCCAAGACAGGGGGAGCGAGCAGTACTTC. The chain couples TRBV14 to TRBJ2-7; 7 bases agree with TRBD1. Trimming removed 0 bases from V and 6 bases from J; junction bases left unmatched: 2. The CDR3 runs 13 residues. The V gene's germline CDR1 is SGHDN and CDR2 FVKESK. The full variable domain, completed using reference TRBV14 and TRBJ2-7, is EAGVTQFPSHSVIEKGQTVTLRCDPISGHDNLYWYRRVMGKEIKFLLHFVKESKQDESGMPNNRFLAERTGGTYSTLKVQPAELEDSGVYFCASSQDRGSEQYFGPGTRLTVT.